Shown below are 17 T cell receptor beta chains from a single sample sequenced in a study of blood T cell repertoires in COVID-19. TCRdb keeps only in-frame clones here, not all; method: immunoSEQ multiplex PCR. This sample yields around 130,000 clones, of which over 80% are seen a single time; about 20% belongs to the top ten. Sequencing was carried out using PBMCs or T cells enriched from blood (not recorded which). The source of these receptors is a man aged 25 to 40 who had recovered from COVID-19.

This chain joins TRBV2 and TRBJ1-2; TRBD1 matches 8 bases. The CDR3 has 15 amino acids. Germline V lookup: CDR1 SNHLY, CDR2 FYNNEI. The V segment lost 4 bases and the J segment 8 bases; nucleotides outside the gene matches: 12. The CDR3 sequence is CASSAGQGSRGGYTF. The DNA for the CDR3 is TGTGCCAGCAGTGCAGGACAGGGCTCAAGGGGGGGCTACACCTTC.

The chain links TRBV7-6 to TRBJ1-1; D unresolved. Germline V gives CDR1 SGHVS, CDR2 FNYEAQ. V was trimmed by 6 bases and J by 1 base, leaving 15 bases between them. This CDR3 has 15 amino acids. In nucleotides, the CDR3 is TGTGCCAGCAGTCTAGCGCCGGAAAAGAACACTGAAGCTTTCTTT. Translated, it gives CASSLAPEKNTEAFF.

V gene TRBV29-1 combines with J gene TRBJ2-5; weak D call: TRBD2 (8 bases). Germline V CDR1 and CDR2: SQVTM, ANQGSEA. The CDR3 runs 13 residues. Deletions cut 6 bases from V and 5 bases from J, with 16 bases between. Here the CDR3 DNA reads TGCAGCGTGAGGACAGGCGGGGGGGAGACCCAGTACTTC. This encodes CSVRTGGGETQYF.

V and J are TRBV27 and TRBJ1-1, with no clear D. CDR1 is MNHEY, CDR2 SMNVEV, per germline (reference sequence). The CDR3 covers 12 residues. Trimming shortened V by 0 bases and J by 8 bases, and 7 bases separated the two germline ends. CDR3 region: CASSLSEGEAFF. The CDR3 DNA follows: TGTGCCAGCAGTTTATCAGAGGGCGAAGCTTTCTTT.

This sequence joins TRBV6-5 and TRBJ1-2, with 11 nucleotides matching TRBD1. Germline trimming cut 7 bases from V and 6 bases from J; bases unmatched to any gene: 10. Germline V gene lookup returns CDR1 MNHEY and CDR2 SVGAGI. This CDR3 has 15 residues. The CDR3 DNA follows: TGTGCCAGCACCTTCGGGGACAGGGGGAAGGATGGCTACACCTTC. Amino acid sequence: CASTFGDRGKDGYTF.

The chain links TRBV4-1 to TRBJ1-1; TRBD1 aligns across 7 bases. Germline V gives CDR1 MGHRA, CDR2 YSYEKL. The CDR3 loop spans 15 amino acids. V dropped 0 bases and J dropped 2; count of bases not matched to a gene: 3. CDR3 DNA sequence: TGCGCCAGCAGCCAAGATAGGGGGCTCAACACTGAAGCTTTCTTT. Translated: CASSQDRGLNTEAFF.

The rearrangement links TRBV6-5 to TRBJ2-2, with a tentative D call TRBD2 (7 bases). The V gene's germline CDR1 is MNHEY and CDR2 SVGAGI. This CDR3 is 15 amino acids long. The V end was cut by 10 bases, the J end by 6 bases, with 21 bases between. The chain's CDR3 is CATESVAGAPGELFF. The CDR3 DNA is TGTGCCACCGAGTCTGTGGCGGGGGCCCCCGGGGAGCTGTTTTTT.

J is TRBJ2-3 and V is TRBV5-1; D is uncertain. With 1 base removed from V and 1 base from J, the gap between germline ends came to 16 bases. Germline V gene sequence: CDR1 SGHRS, CDR2 YFSETQ. The CDR3 length is 17 residues. The CDR3 spells CASSLYPNGEGTDTQYF. The CDR3 DNA follows: TGCGCCAGCAGCTTGTACCCTAATGGAGAGGGCACAGATACGCAGTATTTT.

The chain carries TRBV19 and TRBJ1-4, with 9 bases fitting TRBD1. The length of the CDR3 is 16 residues. V shed 5 bases, J shed 3 bases, and the junction held 7 bases outside the gene matches. CDR1 and CDR2 (germline): LNHDA, SQIVND (reference sequence). CDR3 residues: CASSEQGAPANEKLFF. Written as DNA, the CDR3 is TGTGCCAGTAGTGAACAGGGGGCGCCGGCTAATGAAAAACTGTTTTTT.

V usage is TRBV6-2 or TRBV6-3 and J usage is TRBJ1-1; TRBD1 is a possible D gene (5 bases). Germline values: CDR1 MNHEY, CDR2 SVGEGT. The V end was cut by 0 bases, the J end by 2 bases, with 10 bases between. This CDR3 spans 15 amino acids. The CDR3 sequence is CASSYSAGFNTEAFF. The DNA for the CDR3 is TGTGCCAGCAGTTACTCTGCAGGGTTTAACACTGAAGCTTTCTTT.

The V and J genes are TRBV3-1 (or the pseudogene TRBV3-2) and TRBJ2-3; no firm D call. The CDR3 sequence is 14 residues long. Germline lookup yields CDR1 LGHDT and CDR2 YNNKEL (reference sequence). V was pared by 0 bases and J by 2 bases, with 6 bases between. This CDR3 is CASSQDRATDTQYF. CDR3 bases: TGTGCCAGCAGCCAAGATAGAGCCACAGATACGCAGTATTTT.

The rearrangement links TRBV6-2 or TRBV6-3 to TRBJ1-5, with 8 bases fitting TRBD1. Germline values: CDR1 MNHEY, CDR2 SVGEGT. CDR3 length: 15 residues. The J segment lost 4 bases and the V segment lost 4 bases, leaving 6 bases of the junction unmatched. The CDR3: CASSWGTGINQPQHF. In DNA form, the CDR3 reads TGTGCCAGCAGTTGGGGGACAGGAATAAATCAGCCCCAGCATTTT.

This chain connects TRBV15 to TRBJ2-5, with 7 bases identical to TRBD1. The CDR3 contains 15 residues. Germline-derived CDR1 and CDR2 are LNHNV and YYDKDF (reference sequence). Losses at the gene ends were 5 bases for V and 5 bases for J; bases not matched to a gene: 11. The CDR3: CATSPQQGVSETQYF. The CDR3 DNA sequence: TGTGCCACCAGCCCCCAGCAGGGGGTGAGCGAGACCCAGTACTTC.

Only one count was recorded for this clone. Written as DNA, the CDR3 is TGTGCCAGCAGCTCAAATCAGGGCACTGAAGCTTTCTTT. The encoded protein is CASSSNQGTEAFF. J is TRBJ1-1 and V is TRBV11-2; tentative D call: TRBD1 (5 bases). Trimming took 4 bases from V and 4 from J, leaving 10 bases between them. The CDR3 loop spans 13 amino acids. Germline lookup yields CDR1 SGHAT and CDR2 FQNNGV.

V gene TRBV21-1 combines with J gene TRBJ2-3; TRBD2 was called by the table and not checked on the DNA. TRBV21-1 is a listed pseudogene. There are 16 residues in the CDR3. The CDR3 loop is CARLFPGTSDTDTQYF. The CDR3 DNA follows: TGTGCCAGACTCTTTCCCGGGACTAGCGACACAGATACGCAGTATTTT.

The rearrangement uses TRBV7-9 and TRBJ1-1; D call uncertain. Germline CDR1 SEHNR, CDR2 FQNEAQ (reference sequence). The ends were cut back, 1 base at V and 2 bases at J, with 8 bases in the middle. The CDR3 loop spans 14 amino acids. CDR3 protein: CASSLGQVNTEAFF. CDR3 nucleotides: TGTGCCAGCAGCTTAGGGCAGGTTAACACTGAAGCTTTCTTT.

The chain links TRBV5-1 to TRBJ2-5, with a tentative D call TRBD2 (5 bases). Germline CDR1 is SGHRS and CDR2 is YFSETQ. This CDR3 region has 13 residues. V dropped 3 bases and J dropped 4 bases, with 10 bases sitting between them. DNA for the CDR3: TGCGCCAGCAGCTCCGAGGGTTTAGAGACCCAGTACTTC. This codes for CASSSEGLETQYF.